One sample yielded the 11 T cell receptor beta chains listed below, sequenced in a study of T cell responses to AZD1222 COVID-19 vaccine. This table comes from immunoSEQ multiplex PCR, and its TCRdb copy is limited to in-frame clones, with some not included. Among some 130,000 clones, 80% to 90% were seen once, and the ten largest hold roughly 1.7%. The material was peripheral blood, obtained on day 0 of AZD1222 vaccination. The receptors here all came from an adult in good health.

The genes are TRBV24-1 and TRBJ2-1; 10 positions match TRBD1. Germline trimming cut 6 bases from V and 8 bases from J; bases unmatched to any gene: 6. There are 14 residues in the CDR3. Per germline, CDR1 KGHDR and CDR2 SFDVKD. CDR3 residues: CATSRQGAKDEQFF. Here the CDR3 DNA reads TGTGCCACCAGTAGACAGGGGGCAAAGGATGAGCAGTTCTTC.

This chain uses TRBV19 with TRBJ1-5; D remains unclear. This CDR3 region has 15 residues. Germline CDR1 is LNHDA and CDR2 is SQIVND (reference sequence). V lost 1 base to trimming and J lost 1 base, with 8 bases between them. The DNA of the CDR3 is TGTGCCAGTAGTATAGGGGTATGGAGCAATCAGCCCCAGCATTTT. Residues: CASSIGVWSNQPQHF.

V usage is TRBV2 and J usage is TRBJ1-1, with TRBD1 matching 9 bases. Per germline, CDR1 SNHLY and CDR2 FYNNEI. The CDR3 has 11 residues. After removal of 6 bases from V and 10 bases from J, the junction contained 3 bases not matched to a gene. CDR3 region: CASRPGQGAFF. CDR3 bases: TGTGCCAGCAGGCCGGGACAGGGAGCTTTCTTT.

The chain links TRBV5-6 to TRBJ1-1, with D perhaps matching TRBD1 (5 bases). The V gene lost 2 bases and the J gene lost 4 bases, with 12 bases spanning the gap. CDR3 length: 14 amino acids. In germline, CDR1 is SGHDT, CDR2 YYEEEE. CDR3 sequence reads: CASSFLRGTTEAFF. CDR3 sequence (DNA): TGTGCCAGCAGCTTCCTAAGGGGCACCACTGAAGCTTTCTTT.

The chain joins TRBV7-9 to TRBJ1-1, with TRBD1 matching 7 bases. Germline V gene lookup returns CDR1 SEHNR and CDR2 FQNEAQ (reference sequence). V lost 5 bases, J lost 1 base, and 7 bases stayed unmatched. The CDR3 is 15 amino acids. The DNA for the CDR3 is TGTGCCAGCAGCCCTTCGACAGGGAAGAACACTGAAGCTTTCTTT. Protein: CASSPSTGKNTEAFF.

The chain combines TRBV12-3 or TRBV12-4 with TRBJ1-3, with D uncertain. The V end lost 6 bases, the J end lost 10 bases, and 16 bases lay between the germline ends. The CDR3 extends over 13 amino acids. The CDR3 DNA reads TGTGCCAGCAGCCCGGACTTAGGAATGACCATATATTTT. Its translation: CASSPDLGMTIYF.

This chain joins TRBV19 and TRBJ2-5; TRBD1 aligns across 9 bases. The CDR3 covers 15 residues. From germline, CDR1 is LNHDA and CDR2 SQIVND (reference sequence). V dropped 3 bases and J dropped 4; count of bases not matched to a gene: 6. CDR3 sequence reads: CASSMRDRVLETQYF. CDR3 DNA: TGTGCCAGTAGTATGAGGGACAGGGTTTTAGAGACCCAGTACTTC.

The chain links TRBV30 to TRBJ1-6; 7 positions agree with TRBD1. This CDR3 has 15 amino acids. Unmatched junction bases numbered 9, after V lost 1 base and J lost 9 bases. CDR1 is GTSNPN and CDR2 is SVGIG in the germline V gene (reference sequence). Here the CDR3 DNA reads TGTGCCTGGAGTGGCGGACAGGCTTGGGGTTCACCCCTCCACTTT. It yields the protein CAWSGGQAWGSPLHF. Using reference TRBV30 and TRBJ1-6 for the parts outside the CDR3, the full variable domain is SQTIHQWPATLVQPVGSPLSLECTVEGTSNPNLYWYRQAAGRGLQLLFYSVGIGQISSEVPQNLSASRPQDRQFILSSKKLLLSDSGFYLCAWSGGQAWGSPLHFGNGTRLTVT.

The rearrangement links TRBV2 to TRBJ1-1; 8 bases map to TRBD1. V gave up 0 bases and J gave up 6 bases; unmatched junction bases: 3. The CDR3 runs 14 residues. Looked up from germline, CDR1 is SNHLY and CDR2 is FYNNEI. This CDR3 is CASSEATGVPEAFF. The CDR3 bases are TGTGCCAGCAGTGAAGCGACAGGGGTCCCTGAAGCTTTCTTT.

The rearrangement links TRBV6-5 to TRBJ1-2, with a tentative D call TRBD1 (5 bases). The CDR3 extends over 11 amino acids. Germline CDR1 and CDR2: MNHEY and SVGAGI. Trimming cost V 7 bases and J 7 bases, with 10 bases left between them. The CDR3 reads CASIRGRGYTF. CDR3 nucleotides: TGTGCCAGCATCCGGGGACGTGGCTACACCTTC.

The chain has TRBV5-1 and TRBJ1-3, with 8 bases lining up with TRBD1. The length of the CDR3 is 16 residues. Trimming cost V 4 bases and J 2 bases; bases outside gene matches: 8. Per the germline V gene, CDR1 is SGHRS and CDR2 is YFSETQ. Here the CDR3 reads CASSPLTGDTGNTIYF. As DNA, the CDR3 is TGCGCCAGCAGCCCCCTGACAGGGGACACTGGAAACACCATATATTTT.